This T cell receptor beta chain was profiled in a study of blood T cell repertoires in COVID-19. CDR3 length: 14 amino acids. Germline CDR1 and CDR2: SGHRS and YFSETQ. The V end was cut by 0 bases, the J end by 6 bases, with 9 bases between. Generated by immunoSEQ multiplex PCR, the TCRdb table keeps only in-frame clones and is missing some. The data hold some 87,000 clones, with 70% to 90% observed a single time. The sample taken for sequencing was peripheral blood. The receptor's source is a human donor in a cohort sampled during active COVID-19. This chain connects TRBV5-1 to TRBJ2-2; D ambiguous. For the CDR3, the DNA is TGCGCCAGCAGCTTGGTTCCCCGTTCCGGGGAGCTGTTTTTT. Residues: CASSLVPRSGELFF. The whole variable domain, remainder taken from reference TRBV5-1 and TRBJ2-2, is KAGVTQTPRYLIKTRGQQVTLSCSPISGHRSVSWYQQTPGQGLQFLFEYFSETQRNKGNFPGRFSGRQFSNSRSEMNVSTLELGDSALYLCASSLVPRSGELFFGEGSRLTVL.